This TCR beta chain was profiled in a study of blood T cell repertoires in COVID-19 (dated by TCRdb to 2020 to 2022). Notes on the research overall: Collaborator samples came from the United States, Italy and Spain and covered acute and convalescent phases of COVID-19. The prospective study material was composed of cDNA or gDNA derived from T cells, B-cell-depleted T cells, or PBMCs. The repertoires were released in a freely available public database meant as a resource for research on the immune response to SARS-CoV-2. Sample metadata almost always included a de-identified subject ID, COVID-19 status, age in years and sex. The dataset comprised deeply sampled blood TCRbeta repertoires from subjects exposed to, actively infected with, or recovered from COVID-19. Samples were obtained from the ongoing ImmuneRACE study (first 160 participants) and from approximately 1,200 subjects provided by 6 global collaborators. Where available, HLA class I and class II types were taken from metadata supplied by the sample provider and were not determined by assay-based typing.

Per the germline V gene, SGHRS is the CDR1 and YFSETQ is the CDR2. Counted from cysteine to phenylalanine, this CDR3 has 15 amino acids. CDR3 DNA is the only sequence kept; it has 45 bases, read in frame from the first base. V is cut by 2 bases and J by 0 bases, and the space between the germline ends is 8 bases. On this clone: The antigen this receptor binds is unknown. No clone much larger than this one lies a single base away; base qualities are absent.

TCRbeta CDR3 regions were amplified from genomic DNA by means of the immunoSEQ Assay, a bias-controlled multiplex PCR. Per the authors' processing: Within the assay, amplification of reference gene primers was used to estimate how many nucleated cells each sample contained. Sequence reads were collapsed and filtered to measure the absolute abundance of every unique TCRbeta CDR3 rearrangement. For each sample, productive Simpson clonality was calculated as the square root of Simpson's diversity index over productive rearrangements. Held by TCRdb, this immuneACCESS table contains in-frame sequences only and omits some clones. Under half of the omission traces to an unresolved V gene where checked; the cause of the rest is unknown. The DNA gave D and trimming, while V, J and clone size come from that table. The sample profile shows more than 200,000 clones; 80% to 90% of them were found once. The ten largest account for under 0.9% of the sample.

What the authors observed across the whole study: How much clinical and demographic metadata was included differed by source and by participant, and the metadata was provided uncurated.

The collaborating institutions used their own protocols to collect whole blood in K2EDTA tubes. Collaborator samples were shipped for TCRbeta analysis as frozen whole blood, isolated PBMCs, or DNA extracted from either sample type. The sequenced material came from peripheral blood. The chain links TRBV5-1 with TRBJ1-4, with no confident D gene call. This clonotype was obtained from a man aged 40-50 years with acute or convalescent COVID-19. The CDR3 region has the sequence CASSLWGATNEKLFF. The DNA sequence reads TGCGCCAGCAGCTTATGGGGAGCAACTAATGAAAAACTGTTTTTT.